Given below is one TCR beta chain in context. Sequencing used immunoSEQ multiplex PCR; TCRdb keeps in-frame clones, though not all of them. The sample carries about 1 million clones, around 76% recorded once. These data are taken from a study of shared clonotypes between healthy human individuals. Sequencing was performed on memory CD4+ T cells sorted from blood. The subset: CD45RA-negative fraction. This clonotype was sampled from a man aged 18 to 30 in good health.

CDR3 nucleotides: TGTGCCAGCAGCCACGGAGGACAGACCAGCTCCTACAATGAGCAGTTCTTC. Its translation: CASSHGGQTSSYNEQFF. V and J are TRBV7-6 and TRBJ2-1; D possibly corresponds to TRBD1 (6 bases). V was clipped by 5 bases and J by 0 bases, with 17 bases between them. The CDR3 is 17 residues long. Looked up from germline, CDR1 is SGHVS and CDR2 is FNYEAQ.